The 17 T cell receptor beta chains below all came from one sample that was sequenced in a study of cytomegalovirus exposure and HLA in healthy donors. 60 Vbeta and 13 Jbeta primers were used in PCR. Data came from immunoSEQ multiplex PCR; TCRdb stores just in-frame clones and leaves some out. The sample lists hundreds of thousands of clones, approximately 90% occurring once. The source material was PBMCs. These receptors were taken from a woman younger than 35 in good health and CMV-seronegative.

The chain links TRBV12-5 to TRBJ1-6, with TRBD1 matching 7 bases. Trimming cost V 5 bases and J 4 bases; bases outside gene matches: 5. This CDR3 has 15 residues. The germline V gene has CDR1 LGHNT and CDR2 FRNRAP. DNA for the CDR3: TGTGCTAGTGGTAACAGGGGCTCTTATAATTCACCCCTCCACTTT. The encoded protein is CASGNRGSYNSPLHF.

The chain has TRBV27 and TRBJ2-5; weak D call: TRBD2 (6 bases). Germline assignment: CDR1 MNHEY and CDR2 SMNVEV (reference sequence). The CDR3 sequence is 14 residues long. V was pared by 5 bases and J by 3 bases, with 13 bases between. CDR3 amino acids: CASSPGVGEETQYF. The CDR3 coding sequence is TGTGCCAGCAGTCCGGGGGTCGGGGAAGAGACCCAGTACTTC.

The chain recombines TRBV29-1 with TRBJ1-2, with TRBD1 identical over 10 bases. CDR3 size: 13 residues. Germline CDR1 reads SQVTM; CDR2 reads ANQGSEA. CDR3 region: CSAPGQGNGGYTF. CDR3 nucleotides: TGCAGTGCACCGGGACAGGGGAATGGAGGCTACACCTTC.

The chain couples TRBV5-1 to TRBJ1-1; no reliable D call. This CDR3 spans 17 amino acids. V lost 0 bases, J lost 6 bases, and 21 bases lay in between. CDR1 is SGHRS and CDR2 is YFSETQ in the germline V gene. CDR3 region: CASSLARLGGNTSEAFF. CDR3 in DNA: TGCGCCAGCAGCTTGGCGAGGCTAGGAGGAAACACCTCTGAAGCTTTCTTT.

The chain joins TRBV11-2 to TRBJ1-1; D gene ambiguous. The germline V gene encodes CDR1 SGHAT and CDR2 FQNNGV. CDR3 size: 12 residues. Between the trimmed V and J ends, which lost 5 bases and 3 bases, there was a span of 7 bases. CDR3: CASSPRDTEAFF. CDR3 sequence (DNA): TGTGCCAGCAGCCCTCGGGACACTGAAGCTTTCTTT.

The chain has TRBV6-5 and TRBJ2-1; D possibly corresponds to TRBD1 (5 bases). The CDR3 has 15 residues. Germline V gives CDR1 MNHEY, CDR2 SVGAGI. V lost 0 bases to trimming and J lost 9 bases, with 15 bases between them. As DNA, the CDR3 is TGTGCCAGCAGTTACTCAGGGGCCGCCCTGGGTGAGCAGTTCTTC. Amino acid sequence: CASSYSGAALGEQFF.

The V call is TRBV6-6, the J call TRBJ1-5; D possibly corresponds to TRBD1 (5 bases). This CDR3 has 11 residues. V lost 7 bases to trimming and J lost 11 bases, with 12 bases between them. The V gene's germline CDR1 is MNHNY and CDR2 SVGAGI (reference sequence). The CDR3 region is CASTHGGAQHF. The CDR3, as DNA: TGTGCCAGCACCCACGGGGGGGCCCAGCATTTT.

The chain joins TRBV6-5 to TRBJ2-5; 9 bases agree with TRBD2. Judging by the DNA end, TRBJ2-7 fits better; the J call may be wrong. This CDR3 has 14 amino acids. Germline CDR1 is MNHEY and CDR2 is SVGAGI. The DNA of the CDR3 is TGTGCCAGCAGGGGCGGGGGGGCTACCTACGAGCAGTACTTC. This encodes CASRGGGATYEQYF.

The chain recombines TRBV7-9 with TRBJ1-2; 7 bases line up with TRBD1. Germline V lookup: CDR1 SEHNR, CDR2 FQNEAQ (reference sequence). After removal of 5 bases from V and 4 bases from J, the junction contained 16 bases not matched to a gene. CDR3 length equals 17 residues. CDR3 region: CASSLSRDSERTYGYTF. The CDR3 DNA is TGTGCCAGCAGCCTGTCCCGGGACAGTGAACGAACCTATGGCTACACCTTC.

The chain uses TRBV7-9 and TRBJ2-7; no clear D. The V end lost 0 bases, the J end lost 2 bases, and 14 bases lay between the germline ends. The CDR3 sequence is 16 residues long. CDR1 is SEHNR and CDR2 is FQNEAQ in the germline V gene (reference sequence). For the CDR3, the DNA is TGTGCCAGCAGCTTAGCGGGCACCGTTGAGCCCTACGAGCAGTACTTC. This codes for CASSLAGTVEPYEQYF.

J is TRBJ1-1 and V is TRBV6-5; D unclear. The CDR3 loop spans 13 amino acids. V was trimmed by 9 bases and J by 0 bases, leaving 11 bases between them. Germline V gene data show CDR1 as MNHEY and CDR2 as SVGAGI. The CDR3 bases are TGTGCCAGTTTGAGCAATTTGAACACTGAAGCTTTCTTT. Its translation is CASLSNLNTEAFF.

A word on this clone: The same CDR3 also results from other DNA sequences found in this sample. V gene TRBV5-1 combines with J gene TRBJ2-5; TRBD2 matches 13 bases. Germline V gene sequence: CDR1 SGHRS, CDR2 YFSETQ. The CDR3 covers 16 residues. The ends lost 2 bases at V and 5 bases at J; junction bases unmatched: 6. The CDR3 DNA reads as TGCGCCAGCAGCTTAACTAGCGGGGGGGCCGAGGAGACCCAGTACTTC. Translated, it gives CASSLTSGGAEETQYF.

Written as DNA, the CDR3 is TGTGCCAGCAGTATGGCGTATTTT. Translating gives CASSMAYF. The chain couples TRBV2 to TRBJ2-3; D remains ambiguous. Deletions cut 5 bases from V and 14 bases from J, with 5 bases between. Per the germline V gene, CDR1 is SNHLY and CDR2 is FYNNEI. The CDR3 consists of 8 residues.

The chain joins TRBV7-9 to TRBJ1-2; possible D gene TRBD1, 5 bases. Germline assignment: CDR1 SEHNR and CDR2 FQNEAQ (reference sequence). The CDR3 has 12 residues. Trimming took 4 bases from V and 7 from J, leaving 10 bases between them. CDR3 in amino acids: CASSSGTPGYTF. The DNA of the CDR3 is TGTGCCAGCAGCTCCGGGACTCCTGGCTACACCTTC.

V usage is TRBV20-1 and J usage is TRBJ2-7; D gene unclear. Trimming took 6 bases from V and 3 from J, leaving 9 bases between them. The CDR3 is made up of 11 amino acids. Germline CDR1 is DFQATT and CDR2 is SNEGSKA (reference sequence). As DNA, the CDR3 is TGCAGTGCCCAGACTGGCTACGAGCAGTACTTC. Amino acids: CSAQTGYEQYF.

This clone was counted once. The chain combines TRBV13 with TRBJ2-7, with 9 bases identical to TRBD2. The CDR3 extends over 14 amino acids. V shed 0 bases, J shed 6 bases, and the junction held 3 bases outside the gene matches. Per the germline V gene, CDR1 is PRHDT and CDR2 is FYEKMQ (reference sequence). Written as DNA, the CDR3 is TGTGCCAGCAGCTTAGGCTCGCGGGGGGGCGAGCAGTACTTC. It translates to CASSLGSRGGEQYF.

The chain recombines TRBV11-1 with TRBJ2-2, with unresolved D. This CDR3 region has 15 residues. Germline-derived CDR1 and CDR2 are SGHAT and FQDESV (reference sequence). Trimming pared 4 bases from V and 0 bases from J, leaving 9 bases between. The CDR3 loop is CASSSDNANTGELFF. The CDR3, as DNA: TGTGCCAGCAGCTCAGACAACGCGAACACCGGGGAGCTGTTTTTT.